The clone carrying this T cell receptor (beta chain) was detected a few times. Its antigen is unidentified. V dropped 0 bases and J dropped 6 bases, with 9 bases sitting between them. The CDR3 sequence is 14 residues long. Germline CDR1 MNHEY, CDR2 SMNVEV (reference sequence). This sample stems from a study of brain metastases from non-small cell lung cancer. Study findings and constraints: Expanded T-cell clones appeared in around 68% of brain metastases over primaries. Brain metastases shared most TCR repertoire with primaries, with sparse T cells. Compared with primary tumors, brain metastases showed less T-cell infiltration.

The protocol was immunoSEQ multiplex PCR, while the TCRdb copy is restricted to in-frame clones and leaves out a portion. The data contain roughly 700 clones, roughly 85% of them singletons. The sample consisted of primary lung tumor tissue. The chain joins TRBV27 to TRBJ2-1, with D unresolved. The source is a donor at least 40 years old with non-small cell lung cancer. The CDR3 DNA reads as TGTGCCAGCAGTTTATCGAACGGCGGCAATGAGCAGTTCTTC. Protein: CASSLSNGGNEQFF.